Below, 24 T cell receptor beta chains from the same sample are listed, as sequenced in a study of T cells in Graves' hyperthyroidism and ophthalmopathy. Template material for amplifying TCR beta CDR3 regions consisted of RNA transcripts. HTBI primers were employed in a first-round RT-PCR of the TCR CDR3. TCRdb redid the calling of the multiplex PCR reads with MiXCR, one entry per CDR3 protein. The sample records roughly 700,000 distinct CDR3 sequences, 30% to 40% being singletons. Sequencing was carried out using blood. Receptors originate from a woman between 35 and 50 years old with Graves' hyperthyroidism.

The chain recombines TRBV10-2 with TRBJ1-5, with 7 nucleotides matching TRBD1. CDR1 and CDR2 from the germline V gene are WSHSY and SAAADI. V was clipped by 6 bases and J by 0 bases; unmatched bases: 14. The CDR3 loop spans 18 amino acids. CDR3 residues: CASSQQDRRLNSNQPQHF. The DNA of the CDR3 is TGCGCCAGCAGCCAACAGGACAGGAGACTAAATAGCAATCAGCCCCAGCATTTT.

There are many counts of this clonotype. CDR3 bases: TGTGCCATCAGTGTTTTAGCAGACACCGGGGAGCTGTTTTTT. As protein: CAISVLADTGELFF. The rearrangement uses TRBV10-3 and TRBJ2-2; D remains ambiguous. Germline values: CDR1 ENHRY, CDR2 SYGVKD. Trimming shortened V by 4 bases and J by 3 bases, and 9 bases separated the two germline ends. The CDR3 covers 14 residues.

The chain recombines TRBV20-1 with TRBJ2-7; D not certain. CDR3 length: 17 amino acids. Germline V gives CDR1 DFQATT, CDR2 SNEGSKA (reference sequence). Trimming pared 8 bases from V and 1 base from J, leaving 27 bases between. CDR3 bases: TGCAGTACTCCGAATACTCTGGACCCAACCCGATCCTACGAGCAGTACTTC. Encoded protein: CSTPNTLDPTRSYEQYF.

This clonotype was counted a single time. The conserved closing phenylalanine or tryptophan is absent in this CDR3, likely reflecting a read error. No DNA is shown, since the ends of the CDR3 on it are uncertain; the CDR3 is the one TCRdb lists. The chain joins TRBV7-9 to TRBJ1-3; TRBD1 is taken as the D call from the table, unchecked against the DNA. The CDR3 is made up of 10 amino acids, end residues included. Germline lookup yields CDR1 SEHNR and CDR2 FQNEAQ (reference sequence). CDR3 residues: CASRYQGQNT.

This clonotype was seen a few times. The chain is built from TRBV29-1 and TRBJ1-2; D gene uncertain. The length of the CDR3 is 11 residues. Germline V gives CDR1 SQVTM, CDR2 ANQGSEA. V lost 7 bases to trimming and J lost 5 bases, with 11 bases between them. The CDR3 sequence: CSARTSYGYTF. The CDR3 DNA reads as TGCAGCGCTCGGACCAGTTATGGCTACACCTTC.

Of note for this clonotype: As the CDR3 is not closed by the conserved phenylalanine or tryptophan, this likely results from a read error. The V gene is TRBV20-1, the J gene TRBJ2-7; D is uncertain. CDR1 DFQATT and CDR2 SNEGSKA come from the germline V gene (reference sequence). The CDR3 runs 10 residues. V dropped 6 bases and J dropped 6 bases, with 9 bases sitting between them. As DNA, the CDR3 is TGCAGTGCAAAACGGGTCGAGCAGTACCTC. Translated, it gives CSAKRVEQYL.

About this clonotype itself: Just one base apart from a much larger clone, this may be a read error. The gene calls are TRBV6-5 and TRBJ2-6, with D uncertain. The CDR3 contains 15 residues. From germline, CDR1 is MNHEY and CDR2 SVGAGI. The CDR3 coding sequence is TGTGCCATCAGTTACTTAGGGTCTGGGGCCAACGTCCTGACTTTC. Protein: CAISYLGSGANVLTF.

This clonotype was counted between two and nine times. This chain uses TRBV7-2 with TRBJ1-1; 8 nucleotides line up with TRBD1. Germline V CDR1 and CDR2: SGHTA, FQGNSA. Unmatched junction bases numbered 16, after V lost 1 base and J lost 6 bases. The CDR3 runs to 18 residues. This chain's CDR3 is CASSLDLRTGPLRSEAFF. The CDR3 coding sequence is TGTGCCAGCAGCTTAGATCTTAGGACAGGGCCCCTTCGCTCTGAAGCTTTCTTT. The complete variable domain, with remaining parts taken from reference TRBV7-2 and TRBJ1-1, reads GAGVSQSPSNKVTEKGKDVELRCDPISGHTALYWYRQSLGQGLEFLIYFQGNSAPDKSGLPSDRFSAERTGGSVSTLTIQRTQQEDSAVYLCASSLDLRTGPLRSEAFFGQGTRLTVV.

About this clonotype itself: The junction shows a germline mismatch at one end, possibly a read error. The V and J genes are TRBV12-3 or TRBV12-4 and TRBJ1-1; D not resolved. The CDR3 extends over 12 amino acids. The CDR3 DNA reads as TGTACCAGCAGCCTTGGCATCACTGAAGCTTTCTTT. Its translation is CTSSLGITEAFF.

The rearrangement joins TRBV2 to TRBJ1-5; D perhaps matches TRBD1 (6 bases). Per the germline V gene, CDR1 is SNHLY and CDR2 is FYNNEI. V gave up 5 bases and J gave up 4 bases, with 21 bases separating them. CDR3 length: 17 residues. CDR3 amino acids: CASSFGARTELNQPQHF. The CDR3, as DNA: TGTGCCAGCAGTTTTGGGGCAAGGACAGAACTTAATCAGCCCCAGCATTTT.

V gene TRBV20-1 combines with J gene TRBJ2-7, with D possibly being TRBD2 (6 bases). The CDR3 is 14 amino acids. V was cut by 1 base and J by 4 bases, with 14 bases left in between. Germline values: CDR1 DFQATT, CDR2 SNEGSKA (reference sequence). CDR3 sequence reads: CSARVGGSLYEQYF. The CDR3 coding sequence is TGCAGTGCTAGAGTAGGAGGGAGTTTGTACGAGCAGTACTTC.

A few counts support this clonotype. The chain combines TRBV12-3 or TRBV12-4 with TRBJ2-1; 10 bases map to TRBD2. V gave up 6 bases and J gave up 4 bases; unmatched junction bases: 6. The CDR3 sequence is 15 residues long. In nucleotides, the CDR3 is TGTGCCAGCAGCTCACTAGCGGGACCATACAATGAGCAGTTCTTC. Amino acid sequence: CASSSLAGPYNEQFF.

This clonotype has ten or more counts. V usage is TRBV20-1 and J usage is TRBJ2-5; 10 bases agree with TRBD2. V gave up 5 bases and J gave up 6 bases; unmatched junction bases: 9. CDR1 is DFQATT, CDR2 SNEGSKA, per germline (reference sequence). There are 14 residues in the CDR3. The CDR3 nucleotides read TGCAGTGCTGGGAAACTAGCGGGATCGAAGACCCAGTACTTC. Translated, it gives CSAGKLAGSKTQYF.

Ten or more counts support this clonotype. This sequence joins TRBV7-2 and TRBJ1-2; TRBD1 matches 7 bases. V lost 0 bases to trimming and J lost 3 bases; unmatched junction nucleotides: 7. This CDR3 contains 16 residues. Germline CDR1 and CDR2: SGHTA and FQGNSA. CDR3: CASSLAKGAFDYGYTF. In DNA, the CDR3 is TGTGCCAGCAGCTTAGCCAAGGGGGCGTTCGACTATGGCTACACCTTC.

This clonotype was observed many times. The genes are TRBV29-1 and TRBJ2-7; TRBD2 matches at 8 bases. The V gene's germline CDR1 is SQVTM and CDR2 ANQGSEA. With V trimmed by 4 bases and J by 5 bases, 4 bases remained unmatched. CDR3 size: 12 residues. The chain's CDR3 is CSVGSGRNEQYF. The DNA for the CDR3 is TGCAGCGTTGGGAGCGGGAGAAACGAGCAGTACTTC.

V and J are TRBV7-8 and TRBJ1-1; D remains unclear. This CDR3 contains 14 residues. Deletions cut 4 bases from V and 6 bases from J, with 15 bases between. Germline values: CDR1 SGHVS, CDR2 FQNEAQ. This chain's CDR3 is CASSSLAAWAEAFF. CDR3 sequence (DNA): TGTGCCAGCAGCTCATTAGCGGCGTGGGCTGAAGCTTTCTTT.

This clonotype was seen only a few times. The chain recombines TRBV5-4 with TRBJ1-1, with D perhaps matching TRBD1 (6 bases). This CDR3 spans 14 amino acids. V shed 4 bases and J shed 1 base, with 11 bases lying between them. CDR1 and CDR2 (germline): SGHNT, YYREEE (reference sequence). CDR3: CASSPDSSNTEAFF. DNA for the CDR3: TGTGCCAGCAGCCCGGACAGTTCGAACACTGAAGCTTTCTTT.

A few counts support this clonotype. The rearrangement links TRBV12-3 or TRBV12-4 to TRBJ1-2; D unresolved. The CDR3 length is 13 residues. With 4 bases removed from V and 4 bases from J, the gap between germline ends came to 10 bases. CDR3 protein: CASSSGISYGYTF. The CDR3 DNA is TGTGCCAGCAGTTCCGGGATTTCCTATGGCTACACCTTC.

This chain connects TRBV12-3 or TRBV12-4 to TRBJ2-5; D is possibly TRBD1 (5 bases). V shed 7 bases and J shed 1 base, with 10 bases lying between them. The CDR3 loop spans 13 amino acids. The CDR3 protein is CASKVGAQETQYF. The CDR3 DNA sequence: TGTGCCAGCAAAGTAGGGGCCCAAGAGACCCAGTACTTC.

This clonotype has only a few counts. The rearrangement links TRBV9 to TRBJ1-2; possibly TRBD1 for D (6 bases). Germline V gives CDR1 SGDLS, CDR2 YYNGEE. Trimming shortened V by 7 bases and J by 2 bases, and 15 bases separated the two germline ends. The CDR3 covers 14 residues. The DNA for the CDR3 is TGTGCCAGCTCACCAAAACAGGGCAACTATGGCTACACCTTC. It specifies CASSPKQGNYGYTF.

This clonotype was counted a few times. DNA of the CDR3: TGTGCCAGCAGTTATCTAGCGGGGCCCTACGAGCAGTACTTC. Amino acid sequence: CASSYLAGPYEQYF. This chain uses TRBV6-5 with TRBJ2-7; 9 nucleotides align to TRBD2. CDR3 length: 14 residues. Trimming cost V 3 bases and J 2 bases; bases outside gene matches: 2. The germline gives CDR1 MNHEY, CDR2 SVGAGI.

V and J are TRBV9 and TRBJ1-3; a possible D gene is TRBD1 (5 bases). The CDR3 sequence is 15 residues long. CDR1 is SGDLS, CDR2 YYNGEE, per germline. Between the trimmed V and J ends, which lost 5 bases and 4 bases, there was a span of 16 bases. The CDR3 DNA is TGTGCCAGCAGTCCGGATCTCAGGGCGGGAAACACCATATATTTT. Translation: CASSPDLRAGNTIYF.

This clonotype was seen a handful of times. This chain links TRBV29-1 with TRBJ1-1, with 9 bases aligning to TRBD1. From germline, CDR1 is SQVTM and CDR2 ANQGSEA. V shed 7 bases, J shed 5 bases, and the junction held 5 bases outside the gene matches. This CDR3 contains 12 residues. The CDR3 DNA reads TGCAGCGGGAACAGGGGGCGGACTGAAGCTTTCTTT. It encodes CSGNRGRTEAFF.

In its sample, this clonotype was seen many times. The chain has TRBV7-2 and TRBJ2-7; no definite D call. This CDR3 is 17 amino acids long. V gave up 1 base and J gave up 4 bases, with 20 bases separating them. Germline V lookup: CDR1 SGHTA, CDR2 FQGNSA. Here the CDR3 reads CASSLVGIGRFAYEQYF. CDR3 DNA: TGTGCCAGCAGCTTAGTAGGGATTGGCCGTTTTGCTTACGAGCAGTACTTC.